What follows is one T cell receptor beta chain and its context. These data come from a study of blood T cell repertoires in COVID-19. As for the study in general: COVID-19 samples, acute and convalescent, were from the United States, Italy and Spain. From T cells, B-cell-depleted T cells, or PBMCs came the material, which was cDNA or gDNA.

Original processing methods: Reference gene primers were amplified, and this amplification served to estimate nucleated cell counts. Here immunoSEQ multiplex PCR was the method, and the copy in TCRdb shows in-frame clones only, minus some. Clone size and the V and J calls come from that table; the DNA yielded D and trimming. The repertoire has roughly 99,000 clones, about four fifths of them found once; the top ten carry around 4.4%. Per germline, CDR1 SGHNT and CDR2 YYREEE (reference sequence). V gave up 5 bases and J gave up 4 bases, with 27 bases separating them. This CDR3 has 18 residues. This clonotype originated in a human donor in a cohort sampled during active COVID-19. The V gene is TRBV5-4, the J gene TRBJ1-2; unclear D gene. The material sequenced was peripheral blood. CDR3 sequence reads: CASRPQTPTAESLYGYTF. The CDR3 nucleotides are TGTGCCAGCAGACCCCAAACTCCCACTGCCGAAAGTCTCTATGGCTACACCTTC. The whole variable domain, filled in from reference TRBV5-4 and TRBJ1-2, reads ETGVTQSPTHLIKTRGQQVTLRCSSQSGHNTVSWYQQALGQGPQFIFQYYREEENGRGNFPPRFSGLQFPNYSSELNVNALELDDSALYLCASRPQTPTAESLYGYTFGSGTRLTVV.